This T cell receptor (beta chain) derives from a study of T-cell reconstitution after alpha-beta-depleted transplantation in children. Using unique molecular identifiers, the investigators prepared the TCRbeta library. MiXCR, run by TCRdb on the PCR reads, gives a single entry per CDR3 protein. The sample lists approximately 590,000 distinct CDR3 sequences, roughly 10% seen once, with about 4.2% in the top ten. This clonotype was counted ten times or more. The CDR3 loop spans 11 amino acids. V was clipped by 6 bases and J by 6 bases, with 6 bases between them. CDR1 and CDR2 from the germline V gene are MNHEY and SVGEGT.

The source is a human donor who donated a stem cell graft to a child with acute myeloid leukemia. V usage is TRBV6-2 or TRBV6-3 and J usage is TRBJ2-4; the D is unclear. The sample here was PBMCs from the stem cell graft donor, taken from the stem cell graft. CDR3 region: CASSPANIQYF. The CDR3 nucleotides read TGTGCCAGCAGCCCCGCAAACATTCAGTACTTC.